Below, 25 T cell receptor beta chains from the same sample are listed, as sequenced in a study of read filtering for tumor transcriptome and immune sequencing. Molecular barcoded adaptors covering alpha/delta and beta/gamma chains were used on approximately 440 ng RNA. TCRdb ran MiXCR on the reads and lists one entry per CDR3 protein. Of some 120,000 distinct CDR3 sequences in the sample, 13% are singletons; the top ten hold approximately 11%. The sequencing sample was made of a population of CD138-negative cells sorted from bone marrow. These receptors all come from a donor at least 40 years old with multiple myeloma.

Ten or more counts support this clonotype. The rearrangement uses TRBV5-1 and TRBJ1-1, with 9 bases aligning to TRBD1. The CDR3 contains 14 residues. CDR1 is SGHRS, CDR2 YFSETQ, per germline. Trimming removed 3 bases from V and 3 bases from J; junction bases left unmatched: 3. CDR3 residues: CASSWDREDTEAFF. Written as DNA, the CDR3 is TGCGCCAGCAGCTGGGACAGGGAGGACACTGAAGCTTTCTTT.

This clonotype has a count of ten or more. The rearrangement joins TRBV5-1 to TRBJ2-2; possible D gene TRBD2, 5 bases. Trimming left V 4 bases short and J 4 bases short, with 17 bases between. The CDR3 spans 16 residues. Per germline, CDR1 SGHRS and CDR2 YFSETQ. In nucleotides, the CDR3 is TGCGCCAGCAGCCCGGCGGCGGGTCGGGGCACCGGGGAGCTGTTTTTT. Its translation is CASSPAAGRGTGELFF.

This clonotype was seen many times. The chain uses TRBV29-1 and TRBJ1-1; a weak D match, TRBD1 (6 bases). The CDR3 has 13 amino acids. V lost 7 bases, J lost 1 base, and 13 bases lay in between. The germline gives CDR1 SQVTM, CDR2 ANQGSEA. The CDR3 DNA reads as TGCAGCGCCATGATGACAGGGAACACTGAAGCTTTCTTT. Translated, it gives CSAMMTGNTEAFF. Full variable domain (outside the CDR3, taken from reference TRBV29-1 and TRBJ1-1): SAVISQKPSRDICQRGTSLTIQCQVDSQVTMMFWYRQQPGQSLTLIATANQGSEATYESGFVIDKFPISRPNLTFSTLTVSNMSPEDSSIYLCSAMMTGNTEAFFGQGTRLTVV.

This clonotype was found many times. The chain uses TRBV4-2 and TRBJ2-7; 10 nucleotides agree with TRBD2. The V segment lost 1 base and the J segment 0 bases; nucleotides outside the gene matches: 3. Germline V CDR1 and CDR2: LGHNA, YNFKEQ. This CDR3 spans 16 amino acids. CDR3 loop: CASSQGAGGPSYEQYF. The CDR3 DNA follows: TGTGCCAGCAGCCAAGGAGCGGGAGGGCCCTCCTACGAGCAGTACTTC.

This clonotype has ten or more counts. The chain joins TRBV11-1 to TRBJ2-2; unclear D gene. The CDR3 runs to 13 residues. The V gene lost 5 bases and the J gene lost 2 bases, with 6 bases spanning the gap. Germline assignment: CDR1 SGHAT and CDR2 FQDESV (reference sequence). Here the CDR3 DNA reads TGTGCCAGCAGCAGGAGAAACACCGGGGAGCTGTTTTTT. The encoded protein is CASSRRNTGELFF.

Ten or more counts support this clonotype. V gene TRBV6-5 combines with J gene TRBJ2-1; 8 nucleotides align to TRBD1. The CDR3 is 13 amino acids. With 6 bases clipped from V and 8 bases from J, the junction kept 6 bases outside the gene matches. The germline V gene encodes CDR1 MNHEY and CDR2 SVGAGI. CDR3 bases: TGTGCCAGCAGGTGGACAGGGACGTATGAGCAGTTCTTC. Amino acids: CASRWTGTYEQFF.

This clonotype was seen repeatedly, ten times or more. The chain has TRBV6-5 and TRBJ2-6; D ambiguous. Trimming shortened V by 6 bases and J by 0 bases, and 15 bases separated the two germline ends. The CDR3 is made up of 17 amino acids. The V gene's germline CDR1 is MNHEY and CDR2 SVGAGI. The CDR3: CASSLIGTSSGANVLTF. The CDR3, as DNA: TGTGCCAGCAGCCTAATCGGAACCTCCTCTGGGGCCAACGTCCTGACTTTC.

This clonotype was counted between two and nine times. The chain uses TRBV24-1 and TRBJ2-1; TRBD1 aligns across 12 bases. The CDR3 is 15 residues long. CDR1 is KGHDR, CDR2 SFDVKD, per germline. The V gene end was trimmed by 2 bases and the J gene end by 9 bases; junction bases not matched to a gene: 4. CDR3 in amino acids: CATSDSGQGAGEQFF. Written as DNA, the CDR3 is TGTGCCACCAGTGATTCGGGACAGGGGGCTGGTGAGCAGTTCTTC.

This clonotype has more than one count but fewer than ten. J is TRBJ1-1 and V is TRBV6-1; perhaps TRBD1 as D (6 bases). The CDR3 is 18 amino acids. Trimming removed 0 bases at V and 1 base at J, with 18 bases between. The germline V gene encodes CDR1 MNHNS and CDR2 SASEGT. Here the CDR3 DNA reads TGTGCCAGCAGTGAAGCGGGAAAGGGGGGGTATTGGAACACTGAAGCTTTCTTT. Translating it yields CASSEAGKGGYWNTEAFF.

Ten or more counts support this clonotype. V gene TRBV7-9 combines with J gene TRBJ2-3; 11 nucleotides agree with TRBD2. Germline lookup yields CDR1 SEHNR and CDR2 FQNEAQ (reference sequence). This CDR3 region has 16 residues. Trimming at V came to 5 bases and at J to 9 bases, leaving 13 bases not matched to a gene. In DNA, the CDR3 is TGTGCCAGCAGCCCAAGACTAGCGGGACCGGAGGTGACGCAGTATTTT. It yields the protein CASSPRLAGPEVTQYF. Together with reference TRBV7-9 and TRBJ2-3, the CDR3 gives the full variable domain: DTGVSQNPRHKITKRGQNVTFRCDPISEHNRLYWYRQTLGQGPEFLTYFQNEAQLEKSRLLSDRFSAERPKGSFSTLEIQRTEQGDSAMYLCASSPRLAGPEVTQYFGPGTRLTVL.

This clonotype was counted at least ten times. The chain couples TRBV6-1 to TRBJ2-1, with 11 bases that match TRBD2. The J segment lost 4 bases and the V segment lost 7 bases, leaving 3 bases of the junction unmatched. The germline V gene has CDR1 MNHNS and CDR2 SASEGT. The CDR3 is 14 amino acids. CDR3 amino acids: CASTASGGYNEQFF. CDR3 coding DNA: TGTGCCAGCACGGCTAGCGGGGGGTACAATGAGCAGTTCTTC.

V gene TRBV6-4 combines with J gene TRBJ2-3, with 10 nucleotides matching TRBD2. Germline loops: CDR1 MRHNA, CDR2 SNTAGT. J gave up 2 bases and V 6 bases, and 5 bases lay outside the gene matches. The CDR3 has 15 amino acids. CDR3 DNA: TGTGCCAGCAGACGGACTAGCGGTAACACAGATACGCAGTATTTT. It yields the protein CASRRTSGNTDTQYF.

This clonotype was seen ten or more times. The chain couples TRBV5-6 to TRBJ1-1; D is undetermined. Germline V gives CDR1 SGHDT, CDR2 YYEEEE. Trimming removed 6 bases from V and 3 bases from J, with 15 bases in between. CDR3 length: 14 residues. Here the CDR3 DNA reads TGTGCCAGCACCCGGAGGGCAGCAGACACTGAAGCTTTCTTT. Translating it yields CASTRRAADTEAFF. Full variable domain (missing parts from reference TRBV5-6 and TRBJ1-1): DAGVTQSPTHLIKTRGQQVTLRCSPKSGHDTVSWYQQALGQGPQFIFQYYEEEERQRGNFPDRFSGHQFPNYSSELNVNALLLGDSALYLCASTRRAADTEAFFGQGTRLTVV.

This clonotype was counted at least ten times. The genes are TRBV7-2 and TRBJ2-2; TRBD2 agrees at 7 bases. V was clipped by 4 bases and J by 3 bases; unmatched bases: 5. CDR1 and CDR2 (germline): SGHTA, FQGNSA. The CDR3 spans 15 residues. CDR3 DNA: TGTGCCAGCAGCTCGACTGGGGGGGACACCGGGGAGCTGTTTTTT. Encoded protein: CASSSTGGDTGELFF.

Comments on this clonotype: A read error is possible here, since a much larger clone lies one base away. For the CDR3, the DNA is TGTGCCAGCAGTGCCGGGGAGGGGACTGAAGCTTTCTTT. It specifies CASSAGEGTEAFF. The chain combines TRBV2 with TRBJ1-1; a weak D match, TRBD1 (5 bases). The CDR3 is 13 residues long. Trimming stripped 4 bases from V and 5 bases from J, with 11 bases between. Germline V lookup: CDR1 SNHLY, CDR2 FYNNEI.

Many counts were recorded for this clonotype. The rearrangement links TRBV18 to TRBJ2-1; tentatively, D is TRBD1 or TRBD2 (5 bases each). The CDR3 length is 15 residues. V lost 3 bases and J lost 0, with 9 bases in between. Looked up from germline, CDR1 is KGHSH and CDR2 is LQKENI. CDR3 coding DNA: TGTGCCAGCTCACCGGGGGACGGCTCCTACAATGAGCAGTTCTTC. Translating it yields CASSPGDGSYNEQFF.

This clonotype occurred a few times. Being one base from a much bigger clone, this may be a read error. The CDR3 here is CASSLPLGQGKAFF. CDR3 nucleotides: TGTGCCAGCAGCTTACCACTCGGACAGGGCAAAGCTTTCTTT. The rearrangement joins TRBV7-9 to TRBJ1-1; 8 nucleotides match TRBD1. Germline CDR1 is SEHNR and CDR2 is FQNEAQ (reference sequence). This CDR3 has 14 residues. J was trimmed by 9 bases and V by 2 bases; bases with no gene match: 8.

This clonotype showed up just a few times. This clone may be a read error of a much larger clone one base away. This chain joins TRBV6-2 or TRBV6-3 and TRBJ1-1, with D tentatively TRBD1 (5 bases). This CDR3 region has 12 residues. Germline V gives CDR1 MNHEY, CDR2 SVGEGT. The CDR3 loop reads CVSSGQGGEAFF. For the CDR3, the DNA is TGTGTCAGCAGTGGCCAGGGCGGTGAAGCTTTCTTT.

This clonotype was detected ten times or more. The chain carries TRBV19 and TRBJ1-1; no definite D call. Germline-derived CDR1 and CDR2 are LNHDA and SQIVND (reference sequence). The V end was cut by 6 bases, the J end by 0 bases, with 8 bases between. The CDR3 contains 13 residues. The CDR3 here is CASRQDMNTEAFF. The CDR3 coding sequence is TGTGCCAGTAGGCAAGACATGAACACTGAAGCTTTCTTT.

This clonotype was observed many times. The chain couples TRBV20-1 to TRBJ2-2, with 9 bases aligning to TRBD2. CDR3 length: 14 amino acids. V dropped 2 bases and J dropped 7; count of bases not matched to a gene: 5. The germline CDR1 and CDR2 sequences are DFQATT and SNEGSKA (reference sequence). CDR3 in amino acids: CSARLRGGHGELFF. In nucleotides, the CDR3 is TGCAGTGCTAGATTGCGGGGGGGTCACGGGGAGCTGTTTTTT.

Ten or more counts support this clonotype. This chain connects TRBV6-1 to TRBJ1-5; D call uncertain. There are 13 residues in the CDR3. Germline V gives CDR1 MNHNS, CDR2 SASEGT. V lost 4 bases and J 1 base, leaving 5 bases between the germline ends. The CDR3 loop is CASSVRSNQPQHF. CDR3 DNA: TGTGCCAGCAGTGTCAGGAGCAATCAGCCCCAGCATTTT.

This clonotype was counted at least ten times. The V and J genes are TRBV29-1 and TRBJ2-7; 9 positions agree with TRBD1. After removal of 7 bases from V and 0 bases from J, the junction contained 7 bases not matched to a gene. Looked up from germline, CDR1 is SQVTM and CDR2 is ANQGSEA. The CDR3 covers 14 residues. The CDR3 loop is CSAAGQGLSYEQYF. The CDR3 nucleotides read TGCAGCGCAGCGGGACAGGGACTCTCCTACGAGCAGTACTTC.

This clonotype came up many times. This sequence joins TRBV6-2 or TRBV6-3 and TRBJ1-6; 8 bases align to TRBD1. CDR3 length: 14 residues. Germline-derived CDR1 and CDR2 are MNHEY and SVGEGT. The trim removed 8 bases at V and 7 bases at J, leaving 7 bases unmatched. The CDR3 is CASSRDRTNSPLHF. CDR3 nucleotide sequence: TGTGCCAGCTCTCGGGACAGGACAAATTCACCCCTCCACTTT.

This clonotype was counted ten times or more. This chain connects TRBV7-2 to TRBJ2-1, with 7 bases identical to TRBD2. Losses at the gene ends were 5 bases for V and 4 bases for J; bases not matched to a gene: 5. Per the germline V gene, CDR1 is SGHTA and CDR2 is FQGNSA. The CDR3 spans 14 residues. The CDR3 DNA follows: TGTGCCAGCAGCCGGGGGGACTTGTACAATGAGCAGTTCTTC. It is translated as CASSRGDLYNEQFF.

This clonotype was recorded a few times. The genes are TRBV18 and TRBJ2-5; possibly TRBD1 or TRBD2 for D (5 bases each). Germline loops: CDR1 KGHSH, CDR2 LQKENI. V shed 6 bases and J shed 3 bases, with 14 bases lying between them. This CDR3 has 14 amino acids. The CDR3 DNA is TGTGCCAGCTCGACGCAACGAGGGGAAGAGACCCAGTACTTC. It yields the protein CASSTQRGEETQYF.